A single sample is the source of the 23 T cell receptor beta chains below, sequenced in a study of shared clonotypes between healthy human individuals. Sequencing used immunoSEQ multiplex PCR; TCRdb keeps in-frame clones, though not all of them. The sample holds about 980,000 clones, over 60% seen once. What was sequenced was memory CD4+ T cells sorted from blood. Subset indicated: CD45RA-negative fraction. Receptors were obtained from a man aged 18 to 30 in good health.

The chain is built from TRBV6-6 and TRBJ2-7; the D gene could be TRBD1 or TRBD2 (5 bases each). This CDR3 has 13 amino acids. Trimming removed 7 bases from V and 2 bases from J, with 12 bases in between. Germline V gene data show CDR1 as MNHNY and CDR2 as SVGAGI (reference sequence). The CDR3: CASTSGTPYEQYF. CDR3 DNA sequence: TGTGCCAGCACCTCCGGGACGCCCTACGAGCAGTACTTC.

V gene TRBV19 combines with J gene TRBJ1-1; D is unclear. Deletions cut 3 bases from V and 2 bases from J, with 10 bases between. The CDR3 extends over 14 amino acids. Germline lookup yields CDR1 LNHDA and CDR2 SQIVND (reference sequence). CDR3 DNA sequence: TGTGCCAGTAGTATTCTCCGGGTTAACACTGAAGCTTTCTTT. Amino acids: CASSILRVNTEAFF.

This clone was counted a single time. The chain has TRBV9 and TRBJ1-3; D unresolved. Trimming shortened V by 0 bases and J by 2 bases, and 6 bases separated the two germline ends. This CDR3 contains 14 residues. CDR1 is SGDLS, CDR2 YYNGEE, per germline. CDR3 DNA sequence: TGTGCCAGCAGCGTAGGGGCAACTGGAAACACCATATATTTT. Its protein product is CASSVGATGNTIYF.

The chain recombines TRBV28 with TRBJ1-4; D not certain. Trimming shortened V by 6 bases and J by 0 bases, and 17 bases separated the two germline ends. This CDR3 spans 17 amino acids. Germline V gene sequence: CDR1 MDHEN, CDR2 SYDVKM. CDR3 residues: CASSGGLDAATNEKLFF. Written as DNA, the CDR3 is TGTGCCAGCAGCGGAGGGTTGGACGCAGCAACTAATGAAAAACTGTTTTTT.

The V gene is TRBV5-4, the J gene TRBJ2-5; D assignment may be TRBD1 or TRBD2 (5 bases each). Looked up from germline, CDR1 is SGHNT and CDR2 is YYREEE (reference sequence). The CDR3 loop spans 14 amino acids. V shed 0 bases and J shed 3 bases, with 9 bases lying between them. In DNA form, the CDR3 reads TGTGCCAGCAGCTTGGCCCTGGGGGAAGAGACCCAGTACTTC. Protein product: CASSLALGEETQYF. Based on the CDR3 plus reference TRBV5-4 and TRBJ2-5, the full variable domain is ETGVTQSPTHLIKTRGQQVTLRCSSQSGHNTVSWYQQALGQGPQFIFQYYREEENGRGNFPPRFSGLQFPNYSSELNVNALELDDSALYLCASSLALGEETQYFGPGTRLLVL.

The chain employs TRBV9 and TRBJ2-2, with TRBD1 matching over 10 bases. Germline trimming cut 0 bases from V and 6 bases from J; bases unmatched to any gene: 2. The CDR3 is 15 residues long. CDR1 and CDR2 from the germline V gene are SGDLS and YYNGEE. The CDR3 DNA is TGTGCCAGCAGCGTAGCGGACAGGGGGTCCGGGGAGCTGTTTTTT. Protein sequence: CASSVADRGSGELFF.

The chain joins TRBV19 to TRBJ2-7, with D perhaps assigned TRBD1 or TRBD2 (6 bases each). Germline V gives CDR1 LNHDA, CDR2 SQIVND (reference sequence). V lost 0 bases and J lost 4, with 13 bases in between. CDR3 length: 15 amino acids. The CDR3 loop is CASSIEGGAYYEQYF. CDR3 bases: TGTGCCAGTAGTATAGAGGGGGGCGCCTATTACGAGCAGTACTTC.

This clone has a single count. The chain couples TRBV2 to TRBJ2-2, with 11 nucleotides matching TRBD2. The CDR3 contains 14 residues. V lost 2 bases and J lost 8; bases outside the gene matches: 1. CDR1 SNHLY and CDR2 FYNNEI come from the germline V gene. The CDR3 sequence is CASSERTSGGELFF. Written as DNA, the CDR3 is TGTGCCAGCAGTGAAAGGACTAGCGGGGGGGAGCTGTTTTTT.

The genes are TRBV27 and TRBJ1-6; unclear D gene. This CDR3 contains 14 residues. In germline, CDR1 is MNHEY, CDR2 SMNVEV (reference sequence). The V end lost 0 bases, the J end lost 10 bases, and 10 bases lay between the germline ends. CDR3 sequence: CASSLSGLGSPLHF. CDR3 DNA sequence: TGTGCCAGCAGTTTATCTGGGCTGGGATCACCCCTCCACTTT.

The rearrangement uses TRBV7-2 and TRBJ2-3; 10 bases map to TRBD2. The CDR3 is 18 amino acids. Germline V CDR1 and CDR2: SGHTA, FQGNSA. The V and J ends lost 0 bases and 1 base, in that order; junction bases with no gene match: 7. CDR3 nucleotides: TGTGCCAGCAGCTTAGCCCAGCGGGAGGGGGGTCGCACAGATACGCAGTATTTT. Translating gives CASSLAQREGGRTDTQYF.

The chain joins TRBV10-1 to TRBJ2-2; D may match TRBD1 or TRBD2 (6 bases each). The CDR3 loop spans 16 amino acids. Germline CDR1 reads WNHNN; CDR2 reads SYGVQD (reference sequence). Trimming left V 5 bases short and J 4 bases short, with 17 bases between. CDR3: CASSLNRGVGTGELFF. CDR3 nucleotide sequence: TGCGCCAGCAGTCTGAATAGGGGGGTTGGCACCGGGGAGCTGTTTTTT.

This chain links TRBV5-1 with TRBJ2-5; 8 bases are a match to TRBD2. The germline V gene has CDR1 SGHRS and CDR2 YFSETQ. V lost 5 bases and J lost 3; bases outside the gene matches: 6. The CDR3 consists of 14 residues. The CDR3 protein is CASRAGGTKETQYF. The DNA of the CDR3 is TGCGCCAGCAGGGCGGGGGGAACAAAAGAGACCCAGTACTTC. Complete variable domain (other parts from reference TRBV5-1 and TRBJ2-5): KAGVTQTPRYLIKTRGQQVTLSCSPISGHRSVSWYQQTPGQGLQFLFEYFSETQRNKGNFPGRFSGRQFSNSRSEMNVSTLELGDSALYLCASRAGGTKETQYFGPGTRLLVL.

V usage is TRBV11-2 and J usage is TRBJ1-1; D might be TRBD1 (5 bases). The CDR3 covers 14 residues. Germline assignment: CDR1 SGHAT and CDR2 FQNNGV. The germline V and J ends were trimmed by 3 bases and 1 base, with 9 bases remaining between them. The CDR3 protein is CASSLGVTNTEAFF. For the CDR3, the DNA is TGTGCCAGCAGCTTGGGGGTCACGAACACTGAAGCTTTCTTT. The entire variable domain, with the rest obtained from reference TRBV11-2 and TRBJ1-1, is as follows: EAGVAQSPRYKIIEKRQSVAFWCNPISGHATLYWYQQILGQGPKLLIQFQNNGVVDDSQLPKDRFSAERLKGVDSTLKIQPAKLEDSAVYLCASSLGVTNTEAFFGQGTRLTVV.

The chain recombines TRBV7-9 with TRBJ2-1, with D perhaps matching TRBD1 (6 bases). Between the trimmed V and J ends, which lost 3 bases and 1 base, there was a span of 10 bases. The CDR3 runs to 15 residues. CDR1 SEHNR and CDR2 FQNEAQ come from the germline V gene (reference sequence). The CDR3 region has the DNA TGTGCCAGCAGCTTTGGGGGCGGATCCTACAATGAGCAGTTCTTC. Its protein is CASSFGGGSYNEQFF.

The CDR3 here is CASSQGVAGELFF. The DNA of the CDR3 is TGTGCCAGCAGCCAAGGGGTGGCCGGGGAGCTGTTTTTT. The chain is built from TRBV7-2 and TRBJ2-2, with D perhaps matching TRBD1 (5 bases). With 5 bases removed from V and 6 bases from J, the gap between germline ends came to 10 bases. CDR1 SGHTA and CDR2 FQGNSA come from the germline V gene. The CDR3 contains 13 residues.

The chain carries TRBV30 and TRBJ1-2, with 9 bases identical to TRBD1. With V trimmed by 5 bases and J by 5 bases, 3 bases remained unmatched. The CDR3 runs 12 residues. The V gene's germline CDR1 is GTSNPN and CDR2 SVGIG (reference sequence). As DNA, the CDR3 is TGTGCCTGGCTCGGGACAGGGTATGGCTACACCTTC. Residues: CAWLGTGYGYTF.

The chain combines TRBV11-3 with TRBJ2-1, with D perhaps TRBD2 (5 bases). The V gene's germline CDR1 is SGHNT and CDR2 YENEEA. This CDR3 has 12 amino acids. Deletions cut 5 bases from V and 7 bases from J, with 9 bases between. The CDR3 DNA reads TGTGCCAGCAGCCGGTCGGGGAATGAGCAGTTCTTC. Translating it yields CASSRSGNEQFF.

V and J are TRBV28 and TRBJ2-7; 7 nucleotides match TRBD2. This CDR3 has 15 residues. Germline lookup yields CDR1 MDHEN and CDR2 SYDVKM. Trimming removed 4 bases from V and 2 bases from J; junction bases left unmatched: 8. The CDR3 sequence: CASSSIGGGTYEQYF. Written as DNA, the CDR3 is TGTGCCAGCAGTTCGATAGGCGGGGGAACCTACGAGCAGTACTTC. Using reference TRBV28 and TRBJ2-7 for the parts outside the CDR3, the full variable domain is DVKVTQSSRYLVKRTGEKVFLECVQDMDHENMFWYRQDPGLGLRLIYFSYDVKMKEKGDIPEGYSVSREKKERFSLILESASTNQTSMYLCASSSIGGGTYEQYFGPGTRLTVT.

The rearrangement joins TRBV5-1 to TRBJ2-3; 7 bases align to TRBD1. Germline loops: CDR1 SGHRS, CDR2 YFSETQ. The CDR3 has 15 amino acids. Germline trimming cut 1 base from V and 0 bases from J; bases unmatched to any gene: 2. The CDR3 sequence: CASSLKTGSTDTQYF. Written as DNA, the CDR3 is TGCGCCAGCAGCTTGAAGACAGGGAGCACAGATACGCAGTATTTT. The variable domain in full, with the rest retrieved from reference TRBV5-1 and TRBJ2-3, is KAGVTQTPRYLIKTRGQQVTLSCSPISGHRSVSWYQQTPGQGLQFLFEYFSETQRNKGNFPGRFSGRQFSNSRSEMNVSTLELGDSALYLCASSLKTGSTDTQYFGPGTRLTVL.

The chain couples TRBV6-4 to TRBJ1-6; D not resolved. V shed 0 bases and J shed 3 bases, with 6 bases lying between them. The CDR3 loop spans 15 amino acids. CDR1 is MRHNA, CDR2 SNTAGT, per germline. CDR3 coding DNA: TGTGCCAGCAGTGACTCAATGGGCTATAATTCACCCCTCCACTTT. Translated: CASSDSMGYNSPLHF.

The chain carries TRBV2 and TRBJ1-2; no firm D call. Trimming pared 6 bases from V and 4 bases from J, leaving 12 bases between. Germline V gene lookup returns CDR1 SNHLY and CDR2 FYNNEI. CDR3 length: 13 amino acids. CDR3 sequence: CASREDGTYGYTF. CDR3 DNA sequence: TGTGCCAGCAGGGAGGACGGAACCTATGGCTACACCTTC. The full variable domain, its missing parts supplied by reference TRBV2 and TRBJ1-2, is EPEVTQTPSHQVTQMGQEVILRCVPISNHLYFYWYRQILGQKVEFLVSFYNNEISEKSEIFDDQFSVERPDGSNFTLKIRSTKLEDSAMYFCASREDGTYGYTFGSGTRLTVV.

The chain joins TRBV5-6 to TRBJ2-5; the match to TRBD2 covers 9 bases. There are 16 residues in the CDR3. The germline gives CDR1 SGHDT, CDR2 YYEEEE. After removal of 3 bases from V and 4 bases from J, the junction contained 10 bases not matched to a gene. The chain's CDR3 is CASSSRLAGAGETQYF. DNA for the CDR3: TGTGCCAGCAGCTCTCGATTAGCGGGGGCGGGAGAGACCCAGTACTTC.

V gene TRBV5-4 combines with J gene TRBJ2-1; the D is unclear. CDR1 is SGHNT and CDR2 is YYREEE in the germline V gene (reference sequence). V gave up 1 base and J gave up 7 bases, with 6 bases separating them. CDR3 length: 12 amino acids. CDR3 sequence (DNA): TGTGCCAGCAGCTTGAATAGGAATGAGCAGTTCTTC. It codes for CASSLNRNEQFF.